Given below is one T cell receptor beta chain in context. Repertoires were generated with immunoSEQ multiplex PCR, while TCRdb's copy carries only in-frame clones and drops some. The sample consists of tens of thousands of clones, 91% of them appearing once. These data originate in a study of T cell changes during pregnancy in multiple sclerosis. Trimming took 3 bases from V and 7 from J, leaving 21 bases between them. The CDR3 has 17 residues. Germline V gene data show CDR1 as WNHNN and CDR2 as SYGVQD (reference sequence). Sample: peripheral blood, taken after pregnancy. The rearrangement links TRBV10-1 to TRBJ1-4, with D possibly TRBD1 on 6 matching bases. The clonotype originates from a female donor in good health, enrolled as a control in a pregnancy study. CDR3 region: CASSDKGPRGGAEKLFF. In DNA form, the CDR3 reads TGCGCCAGCAGTGATAAGGGTCCAAGGGGGGGGGCTGAAAAACTGTTTTTT.